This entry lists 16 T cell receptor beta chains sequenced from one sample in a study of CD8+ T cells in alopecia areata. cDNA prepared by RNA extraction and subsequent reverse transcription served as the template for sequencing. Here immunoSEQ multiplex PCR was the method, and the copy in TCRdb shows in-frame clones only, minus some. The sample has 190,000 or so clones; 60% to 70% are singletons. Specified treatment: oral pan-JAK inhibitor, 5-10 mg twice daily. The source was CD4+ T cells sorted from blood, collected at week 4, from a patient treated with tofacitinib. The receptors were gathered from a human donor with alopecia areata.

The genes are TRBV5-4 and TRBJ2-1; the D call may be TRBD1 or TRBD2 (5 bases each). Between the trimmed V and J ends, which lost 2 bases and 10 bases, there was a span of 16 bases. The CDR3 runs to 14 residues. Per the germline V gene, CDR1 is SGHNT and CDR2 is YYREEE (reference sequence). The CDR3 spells CASSFGTGSGEQFF. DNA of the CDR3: TGTGCCAGCAGCTTCGGGACCGGATCGGGGGAGCAGTTCTTC.

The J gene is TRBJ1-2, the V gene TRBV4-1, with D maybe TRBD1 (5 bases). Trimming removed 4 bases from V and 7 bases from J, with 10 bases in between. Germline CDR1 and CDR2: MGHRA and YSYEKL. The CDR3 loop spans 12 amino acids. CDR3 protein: CASSPRGTGYTF. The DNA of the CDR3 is TGCGCCAGCAGCCCCCGGGGGACTGGCTACACCTTC.

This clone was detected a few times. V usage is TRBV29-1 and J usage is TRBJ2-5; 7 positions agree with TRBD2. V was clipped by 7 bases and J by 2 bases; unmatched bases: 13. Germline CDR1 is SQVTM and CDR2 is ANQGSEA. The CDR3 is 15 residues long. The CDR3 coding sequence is TGCAGCGCGAGACTAGCTCCGCGACTTCAAGAGACCCAGTACTTC. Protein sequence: CSARLAPRLQETQYF.

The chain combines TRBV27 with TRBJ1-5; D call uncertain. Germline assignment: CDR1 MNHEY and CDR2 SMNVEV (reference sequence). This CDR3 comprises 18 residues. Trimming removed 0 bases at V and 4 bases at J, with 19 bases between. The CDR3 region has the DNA TGTGCCAGCAGTTTATCGGGTCAGTCCGGCAGTTTGAATCAGCCCCAGCATTTT. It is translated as CASSLSGQSGSLNQPQHF.

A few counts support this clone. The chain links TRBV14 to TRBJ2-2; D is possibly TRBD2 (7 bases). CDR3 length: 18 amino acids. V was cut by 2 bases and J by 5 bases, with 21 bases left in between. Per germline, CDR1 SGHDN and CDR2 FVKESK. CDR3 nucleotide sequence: TGTGCCAGCAGCCAACGTCCGGGGGGCACGTCTGGGACCGGGGAGCTGTTTTTT. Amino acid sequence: CASSQRPGGTSGTGELFF. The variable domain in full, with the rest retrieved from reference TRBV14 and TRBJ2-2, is EAGVTQFPSHSVIEKGQTVTLRCDPISGHDNLYWYRRVMGKEIKFLLHFVKESKQDESGMPNNRFLAERTGGTYSTLKVQPAELEDSGVYFCASSQRPGGTSGTGELFFGEGSRLTVL.

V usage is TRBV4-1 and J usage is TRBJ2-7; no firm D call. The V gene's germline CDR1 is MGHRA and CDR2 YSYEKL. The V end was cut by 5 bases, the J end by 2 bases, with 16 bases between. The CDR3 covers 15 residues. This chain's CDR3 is CASSVLPGEAYEQYF. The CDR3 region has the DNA TGCGCCAGCAGCGTCCTGCCCGGAGAGGCCTACGAGCAGTACTTC.

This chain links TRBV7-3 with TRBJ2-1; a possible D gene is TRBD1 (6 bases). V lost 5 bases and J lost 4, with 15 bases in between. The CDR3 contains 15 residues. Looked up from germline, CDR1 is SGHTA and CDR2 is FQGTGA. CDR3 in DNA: TGTGCCAGCAGCACCTCAGGGGTGCGTTACAATGAGCAGTTCTTC. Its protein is CASSTSGVRYNEQFF. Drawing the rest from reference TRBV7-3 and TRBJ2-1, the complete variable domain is GAGVSQTPSNKVTEKGKYVELRCDPISGHTALYWYRQSLGQGPEFLIYFQGTGAADDSGLPNDRFFAVRPEGSVSTLKIQRTERGDSAVYLCASSTSGVRYNEQFFGPGTRLTVL.

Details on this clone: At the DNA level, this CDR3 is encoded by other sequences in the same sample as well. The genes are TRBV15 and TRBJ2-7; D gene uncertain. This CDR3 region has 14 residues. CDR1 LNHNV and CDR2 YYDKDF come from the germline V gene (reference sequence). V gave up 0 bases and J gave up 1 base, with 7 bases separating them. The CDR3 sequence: CATSRDRRSYEQYF. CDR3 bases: TGTGCCACCAGCAGAGACAGGCGGTCCTACGAGCAGTACTTC.

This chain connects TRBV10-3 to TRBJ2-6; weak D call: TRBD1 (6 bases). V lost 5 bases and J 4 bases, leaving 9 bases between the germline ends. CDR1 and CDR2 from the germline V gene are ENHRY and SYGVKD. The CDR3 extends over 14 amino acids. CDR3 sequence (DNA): TGTGCCATCAGTCAGGGGCTAGGGGCCAACGTCCTGACTTTC. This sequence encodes CAISQGLGANVLTF.

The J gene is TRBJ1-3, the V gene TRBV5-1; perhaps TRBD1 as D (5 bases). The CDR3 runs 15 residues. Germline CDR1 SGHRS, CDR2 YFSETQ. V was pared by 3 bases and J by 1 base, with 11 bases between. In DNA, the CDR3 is TGCGCCAGCAGCTCTGAGACAGCGTCTGGAAACACCATATATTTT. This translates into CASSSETASGNTIYF.

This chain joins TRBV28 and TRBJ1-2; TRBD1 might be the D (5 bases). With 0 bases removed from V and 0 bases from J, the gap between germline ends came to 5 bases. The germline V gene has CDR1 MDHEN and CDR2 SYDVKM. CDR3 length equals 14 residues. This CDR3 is CASSLWTANYGYTF. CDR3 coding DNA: TGTGCCAGCAGTTTATGGACAGCTAACTATGGCTACACCTTC.

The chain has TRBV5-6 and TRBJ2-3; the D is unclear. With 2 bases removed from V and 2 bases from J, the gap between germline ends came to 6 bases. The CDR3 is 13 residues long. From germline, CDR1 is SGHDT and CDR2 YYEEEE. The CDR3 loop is CASSFGVTDTQYF. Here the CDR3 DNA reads TGTGCCAGCAGCTTTGGCGTCACAGATACGCAGTATTTT.

The DNA of the CDR3 is TGCAGCGTTGAAGATGGCAAAGGGGTTGGCACTGAAGCTTTCTTT. Protein sequence: CSVEDGKGVGTEAFF. This chain links TRBV29-1 with TRBJ1-1; D may be TRBD1 (5 bases). The CDR3 extends over 15 amino acids. Germline lookup yields CDR1 SQVTM and CDR2 ANQGSEA. Deletions cut 0 bases from V and 4 bases from J, with 15 bases between. Full variable domain (missing parts from reference TRBV29-1 and TRBJ1-1): SAVISQKPSRDICQRGTSLTIQCQVDSQVTMMFWYRQQPGQSLTLIATANQGSEATYESGFVIDKFPISRPNLTFSTLTVSNMSPEDSSIYLCSVEDGKGVGTEAFFGQGTRLTVV.

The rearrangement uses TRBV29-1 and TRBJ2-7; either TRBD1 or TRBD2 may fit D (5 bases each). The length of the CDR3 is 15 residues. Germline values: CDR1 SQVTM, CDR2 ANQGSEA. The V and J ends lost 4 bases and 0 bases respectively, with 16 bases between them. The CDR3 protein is CSVAGASQSSYEQYF. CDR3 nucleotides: TGCAGCGTTGCCGGGGCCTCCCAAAGCTCCTACGAGCAGTACTTC.

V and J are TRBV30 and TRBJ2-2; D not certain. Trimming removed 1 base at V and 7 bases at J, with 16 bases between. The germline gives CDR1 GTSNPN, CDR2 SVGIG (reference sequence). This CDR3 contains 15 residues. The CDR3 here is CAWSGKVAGDGELFF. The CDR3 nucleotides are TGTGCCTGGAGTGGTAAGGTGGCTGGTGACGGGGAGCTGTTTTTT. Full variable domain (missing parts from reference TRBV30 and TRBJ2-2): SQTIHQWPATLVQPVGSPLSLECTVEGTSNPNLYWYRQAAGRGLQLLFYSVGIGQISSEVPQNLSASRPQDRQFILSSKKLLLSDSGFYLCAWSGKVAGDGELFFGEGSRLTVL.

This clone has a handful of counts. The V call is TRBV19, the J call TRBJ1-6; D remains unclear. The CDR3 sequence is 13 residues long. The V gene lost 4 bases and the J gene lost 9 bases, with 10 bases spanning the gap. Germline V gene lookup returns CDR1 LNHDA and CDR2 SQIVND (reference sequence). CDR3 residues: CASSNTDTSPLHF. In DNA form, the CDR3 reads TGTGCCAGTAGTAACACCGACACTTCACCCCTCCACTTT.